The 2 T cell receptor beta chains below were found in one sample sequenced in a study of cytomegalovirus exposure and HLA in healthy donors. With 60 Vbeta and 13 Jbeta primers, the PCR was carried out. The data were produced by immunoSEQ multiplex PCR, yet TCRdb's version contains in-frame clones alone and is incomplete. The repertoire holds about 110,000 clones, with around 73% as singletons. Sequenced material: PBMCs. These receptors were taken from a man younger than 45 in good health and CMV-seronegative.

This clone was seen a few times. This CDR3 reads CASSTGIKFYEQYF. The CDR3 coding sequence is TGTGCCAGCAGCACCGGGATCAAATTCTACGAGCAGTACTTC. This rearrangement joins TRBV2 to TRBJ2-7; D may be TRBD2 (5 bases). Trimming took 6 bases from V and 3 from J, leaving 15 bases between them. The CDR3 totals 14 residues. The germline CDR1 and CDR2 sequences are SNHLY and FYNNEI.

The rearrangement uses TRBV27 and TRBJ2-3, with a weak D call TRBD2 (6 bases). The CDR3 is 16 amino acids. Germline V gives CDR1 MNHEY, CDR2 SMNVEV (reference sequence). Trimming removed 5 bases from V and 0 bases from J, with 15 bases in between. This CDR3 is CASSPRTGTSTDTQYF. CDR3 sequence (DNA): TGTGCCAGCAGTCCTAGGACTGGGACTAGCACAGATACGCAGTATTTT.